The clone carrying this T cell receptor beta chain was detected many times. What it binds is not known. This sample stems from a study of T cells in Graves' hyperthyroidism and ophthalmopathy. Findings of the study overall: The model made its ophthalmopathy prediction, and onset followed a median approximately 6 months later.

TCR beta CDR3 regions were amplified from RNA transcripts. HTBI primers were employed in a first-round RT-PCR of the TCR CDR3. TCRdb redid the calling of the multiplex PCR reads with MiXCR, one entry per CDR3 protein. The data hold roughly 350,000 distinct CDR3 sequences, with approximately 14% observed a single time. The sample consisted of blood. The TCR was taken from a young woman with Graves' hyperthyroidism.

CDR3 nucleotides: TGTGCCGCAGCAGGGGGAGTAGGGGAGCAGTTCTTC. Translated: CAAAGGVGEQFF. The genes are TRBV30 and TRBJ2-1; 7 nucleotides agree with TRBD1. The J segment lost 10 bases and the V segment lost 8 bases, leaving 11 bases of the junction unmatched. Germline-derived CDR1 and CDR2 are GTSNPN and SVGIG (reference sequence). The CDR3 is 12 residues long.